This paragraph reports one T cell receptor (beta chain). Its matching antigen is unknown. The data were taken from a study of T cells after posttransplantation cyclophosphamide. The study's findings and limits: Donor CD8+ memory clones often dominated recipient blood repertoires at later times. After PTCy, TRB diversity resembled that of CNI/methotrexate controls. Skin or GI-infiltrating T cells shared few TRB sequences with blood.

Cells defined as naive were viable CD3+CD4+ or CD3+CD8+ and CCR7+CD45RA+CD45RO-CD95-CD27+CD28+. Peripheral blood was collected from the related graft donor on the marrow donation day. Germline values: CDR1 SGHNT, CDR2 YYREEE (reference sequence). V lost 4 bases and J lost 2, with 10 bases in between. This CDR3 region has 14 residues. Profiling relied on immunoSEQ multiplex PCR, and the TCRdb table lists in-frame clones only, not all of them. The table has about 10,000 clones, roughly 98% seen once. Sequencing was done on a sample of naive CD4+ T cells sorted from PBMCs. This chain connects TRBV5-4 to TRBJ1-3; D is unresolved. The TCR originated in a woman aged 60-70 years in good health, CMV-negative, and a related stem cell transplant donor. The CDR3 loop is CASSRGNPGNTIYF. Written as DNA, the CDR3 is TGTGCCAGCAGCCGAGGAAACCCTGGAAACACCATATATTTT.